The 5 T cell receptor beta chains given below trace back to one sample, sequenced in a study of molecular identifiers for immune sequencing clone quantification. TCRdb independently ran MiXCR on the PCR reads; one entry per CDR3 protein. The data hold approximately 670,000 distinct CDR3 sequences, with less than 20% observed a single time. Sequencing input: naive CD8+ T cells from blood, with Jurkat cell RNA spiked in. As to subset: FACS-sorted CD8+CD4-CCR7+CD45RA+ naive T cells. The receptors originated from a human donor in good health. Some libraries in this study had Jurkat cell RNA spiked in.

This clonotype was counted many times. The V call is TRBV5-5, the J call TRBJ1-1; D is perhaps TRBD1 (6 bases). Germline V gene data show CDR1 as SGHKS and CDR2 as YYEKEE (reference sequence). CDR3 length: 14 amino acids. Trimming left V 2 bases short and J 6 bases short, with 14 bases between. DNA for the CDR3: TGTGCCAGCAGCTTCCCACAGGGCCTTTCTGAAGCTTTCTTT. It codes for CASSFPQGLSEAFF. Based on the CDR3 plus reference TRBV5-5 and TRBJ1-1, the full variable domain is DAGVTQSPTHLIKTRGQQVTLRCSPISGHKSVSWYQQVLGQGPQFIFQYYEKEERGRGNFPDRFSARQFPNYSSELNVNALLLGDSALYLCASSFPQGLSEAFFGQGTRLTVV.

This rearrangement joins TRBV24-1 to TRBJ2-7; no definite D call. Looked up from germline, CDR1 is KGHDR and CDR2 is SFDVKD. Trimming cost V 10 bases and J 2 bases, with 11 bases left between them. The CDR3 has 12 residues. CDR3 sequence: CATDGRTYEQYF. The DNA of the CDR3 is TGTGCCACTGACGGAAGAACCTACGAGCAGTACTTC.

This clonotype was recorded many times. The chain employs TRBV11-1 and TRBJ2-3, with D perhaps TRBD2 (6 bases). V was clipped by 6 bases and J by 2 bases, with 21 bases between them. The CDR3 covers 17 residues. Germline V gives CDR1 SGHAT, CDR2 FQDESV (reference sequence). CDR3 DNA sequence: TGTGCCAGCAGATCGGGGGAGGCTGGGGAGCCCACAGATACGCAGTATTTT. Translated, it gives CASRSGEAGEPTDTQYF. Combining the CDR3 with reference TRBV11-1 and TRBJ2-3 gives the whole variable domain EAEVAQSPRYKITEKSQAVAFWCDPISGHATLYWYRQILGQGPELLVQFQDESVVDDSQLPKDRFSAERLKGVDSTLKIQPAELGDSAMYLCASRSGEAGEPTDTQYFGPGTRLTVL.

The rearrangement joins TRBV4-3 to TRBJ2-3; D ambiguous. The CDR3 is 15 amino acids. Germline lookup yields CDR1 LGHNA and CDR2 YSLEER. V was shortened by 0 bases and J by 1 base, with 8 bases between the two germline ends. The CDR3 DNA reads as TGCGCCAGCAGCCAAGACCCTGGTGGCACAGATACGCAGTATTTT. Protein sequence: CASSQDPGGTDTQYF.

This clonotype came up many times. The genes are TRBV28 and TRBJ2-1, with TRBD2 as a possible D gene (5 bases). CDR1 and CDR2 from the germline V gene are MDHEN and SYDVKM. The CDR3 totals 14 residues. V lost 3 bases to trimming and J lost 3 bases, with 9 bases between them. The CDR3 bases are TGTGCCAGCAGTTTTCGGGGTTTCTACAATGAGCAGTTCTTC. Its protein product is CASSFRGFYNEQFF.